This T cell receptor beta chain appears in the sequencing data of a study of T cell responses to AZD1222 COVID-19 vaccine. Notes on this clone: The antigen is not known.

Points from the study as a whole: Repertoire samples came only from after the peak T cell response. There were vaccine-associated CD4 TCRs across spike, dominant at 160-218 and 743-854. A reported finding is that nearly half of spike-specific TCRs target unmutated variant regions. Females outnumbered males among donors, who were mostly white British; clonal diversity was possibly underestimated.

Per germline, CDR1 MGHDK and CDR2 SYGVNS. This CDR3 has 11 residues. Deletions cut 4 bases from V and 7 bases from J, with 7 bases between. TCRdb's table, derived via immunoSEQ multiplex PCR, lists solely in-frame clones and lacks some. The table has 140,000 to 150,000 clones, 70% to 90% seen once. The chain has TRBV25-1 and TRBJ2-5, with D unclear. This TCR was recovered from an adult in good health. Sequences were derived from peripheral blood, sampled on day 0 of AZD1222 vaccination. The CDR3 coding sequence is TGTGCCAGCAGTGTCGACTGGACCCAGTACTTC. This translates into CASSVDWTQYF.